Listed below are T cell receptor beta chains from one sample, sequenced in a study of T cells in Graves' hyperthyroidism and ophthalmopathy. TCRdb itself ran the multiplex PCR reads through MiXCR, one entry per CDR3 protein. The sample shows nearly 600,000 distinct CDR3 sequences, more than 11% of them seen only once. Specimen: blood. Receptors originate from a woman in her 30s with Graves' hyperthyroidism that later progressed to Graves' ophthalmopathy. The CDR3 runs from the conserved cysteine through the conserved F or W. The D gene is left open where the match is weak. Some rows have no size entry. The others give once, few or many, or a class for an expanded clone.

D gene,clone size,J gene,V gene,CDR3 DNA,CDR3 protein
-,many,TRBJ2-2,TRBV14,TGTGCCAGCAGCCTAGATTCCCTCTCGAACACCGGGGAGCTGTTTTTT,CASSLDSLSNTGELFF
TRBD2,-,TRBJ2-1,TRBV4-3,TGCGCCAGCAGCCAAGATACCAGGGCGGGGGCCTACAATGAGCAGTTCTTC,CASSQDTRAGAYNEQFF
-,few,TRBJ1-3,TRBV18,TGTGCCAGCTCACCAGATGACACAGCCTCTGGAAACACCATATATTTT,CASSPDDTASGNTIYF
-,-,TRBJ1-6,TRBV9,TGTGCCAGCAGCACTGAGTCAGGGCTCCTTGATAATTCACCCCTCCACTTT,CASSTESGLLDNSPLHF
-,many,TRBJ1-2,TRBV25-1,TGTGCCAGCAGGGGCGCGGGGGGCAGCTATGGCTACACCTTC,CASRGAGGSYGYTF
-,-,TRBJ1-6,TRBV11-2,TGTGCCAGCAGCTTAGTTATGGGTTCACCCCTCCACTTT,CASSLVMGSPLHF
TRBD1,-,TRBJ1-4,TRBV6-1,TGTGCCAGCAGGACAGGGGGCGAGCGGAGTGAAAAACTGTTTTTT,CASRTGGERSEKLFF
-,many,TRBJ2-3,TRBV7-9,TGTGCCAGCAGCTCACGGGGGACAGATGTTGCAGATACGCAGTATTTT,CASSSRGTDVADTQYF
TRBD2,-,TRBJ2-1,TRBV18,TGTGCCAGCACAAAATCTGTAATAATAGCGGGATCCTACAATGAGCAGTTCTTC,CASTKSVIIAGSYNEQFF
-,many,TRBJ2-1,TRBV5-5,TGTGCCAGCAGCTGGGGGGCCCCGAACAATGAGCAGTTCTTC,CASSWGAPNNEQFF
-,-,TRBJ2-7,TRBV6-4,TGTGCCACTCTTCCCCAGGACCGCTACACCTACGAGCAGTACTTC,CATLPQDRYTYEQYF
-,many,TRBJ2-2,TRBV11-3,TGTGCCAGCAGCACCACCGGGACGGTGAACACCGGGGAGCTGTTTTTT,CASSTTGTVNTGELFF
-,-,TRBJ1-3,TRBV12-3/TRBV12-4,TGTGCCAGCACACACTGGTGGGTGGAGGGGTTCCCCTCTGGAAACACCATATATTTT,CASTHWWVEGFPSGNTIYF
-,many,TRBJ2-3,TRBV30,TGTGCCTGGAGCGGACCAGCAGATACGCAGTATTTT,CAWSGPADTQYF
TRBD2,few,TRBJ2-2,TRBV7-2,TGTGCCAGCAGCTTAGATCTAGCGGGAGTTGTAGGGGAGCTGTTTTTT,CASSLDLAGVVGELFF
TRBD1,-,TRBJ2-7,TRBV25-1,TGTGCCAGCAGTGCGACAGGGGGCAGGGAGCAGTACTTC,CASSATGGREQYF
-,many,TRBJ1-5,TRBV3-1,TGTGCCAGCAGCCAAGACTCGGGGCCTGATCAGCCCCAGCATTTT,CASSQDSGPDQPQHF
-,many,TRBJ2-7,TRBV28,TGTGCCAGCAGTTTCGCGGGACAACCCTACGAGCAGTACTTC,CASSFAGQPYEQYF
TRBD1,many,TRBJ2-3,TRBV27,TGTGCCAGCAGTTTTCGGAGACAGGGGCTAGATACGCAGTATTTT,CASSFRRQGLDTQYF
TRBD1,many,TRBJ2-7,TRBV19,TGTGCCAGTAGTGCGCGGGACAGGGGGATCGGCGAGCAGTACTTC,CASSARDRGIGEQYF
TRBD2,many,TRBJ2-1,TRBV12-3/TRBV12-4,TGTGCCAGCAGCTCACCCTTAGCGGGAGGGGTGTTCTTC,CASSSPLAGGVFF
-,many,TRBJ2-3,TRBV11-3,TGTGCCAGCAGGCCTAAAGCAGGAGATACGCAGTATTTT,CASRPKAGDTQYF
TRBD1,many,TRBJ2-7,TRBV5-1,TGCGCCAGCAGCGTGACAGGGGGCTCAGCGGGGGACGAGCAGTACTTC,CASSVTGGSAGDEQYF